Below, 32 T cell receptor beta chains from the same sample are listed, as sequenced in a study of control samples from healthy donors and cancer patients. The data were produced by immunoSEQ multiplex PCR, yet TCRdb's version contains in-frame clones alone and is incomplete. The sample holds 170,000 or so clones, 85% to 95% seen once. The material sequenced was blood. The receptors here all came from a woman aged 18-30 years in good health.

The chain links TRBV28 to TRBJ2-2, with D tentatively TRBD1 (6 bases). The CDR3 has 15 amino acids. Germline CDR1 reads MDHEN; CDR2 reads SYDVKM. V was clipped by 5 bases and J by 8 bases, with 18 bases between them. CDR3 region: CASSLNRVGLGELFF. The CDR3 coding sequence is TGTGCCAGCAGTCTCAACAGGGTGGGCCTTGGGGAGCTGTTTTTT.

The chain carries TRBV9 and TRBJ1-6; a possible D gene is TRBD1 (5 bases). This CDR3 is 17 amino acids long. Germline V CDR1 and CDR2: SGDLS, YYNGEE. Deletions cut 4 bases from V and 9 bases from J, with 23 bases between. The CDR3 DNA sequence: TGTGCCAGCAGCTCCTCCGGGGACGCTACTCTCGGTTCACCCCTCCACTTT. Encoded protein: CASSSSGDATLGSPLHF. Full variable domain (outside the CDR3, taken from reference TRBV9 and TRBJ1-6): DSGVTQTPKHLITATGQRVTLRCSPRSGDLSVYWYQQSLDQGLQFLIQYYNGEERAKGNILERFSAQQFPDLHSELNLSSLELGDSALYFCASSSSGDATLGSPLHFGNGTRLTVT.

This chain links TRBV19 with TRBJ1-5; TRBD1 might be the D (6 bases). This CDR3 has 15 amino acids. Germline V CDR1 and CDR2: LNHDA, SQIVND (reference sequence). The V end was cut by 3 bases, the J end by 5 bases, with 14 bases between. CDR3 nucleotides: TGTGCCAGTAGTATGGGTCGTAACAGGGATCAGCCCCAGCATTTT. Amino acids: CASSMGRNRDQPQHF.

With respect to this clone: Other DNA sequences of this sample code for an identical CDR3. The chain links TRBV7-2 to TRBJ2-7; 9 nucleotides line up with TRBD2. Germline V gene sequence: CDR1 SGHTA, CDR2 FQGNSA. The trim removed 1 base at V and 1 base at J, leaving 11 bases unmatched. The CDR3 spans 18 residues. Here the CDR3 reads CASSLGERSSGASYEQYF. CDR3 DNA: TGTGCCAGCAGCTTAGGGGAGAGGTCTAGCGGGGCTTCCTACGAGCAGTACTTC.

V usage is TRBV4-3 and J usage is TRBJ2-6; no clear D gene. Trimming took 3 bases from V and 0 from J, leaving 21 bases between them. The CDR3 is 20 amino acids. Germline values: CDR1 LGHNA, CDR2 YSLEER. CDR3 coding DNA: TGCGCCAGCAGCCATCGCTATTCTGAATATTGGGTCTCTGGGGCCAACGTCCTGACTTTC. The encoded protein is CASSHRYSEYWVSGANVLTF.

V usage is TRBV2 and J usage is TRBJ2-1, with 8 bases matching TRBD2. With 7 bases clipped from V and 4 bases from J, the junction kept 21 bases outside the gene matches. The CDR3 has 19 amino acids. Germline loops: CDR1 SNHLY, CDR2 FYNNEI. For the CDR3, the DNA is TGTGCCAGCACCTGGGAGCGGGAGAGTCCGAGACCCCGATACAATGAGCAGTTCTTC. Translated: CASTWERESPRPRYNEQFF. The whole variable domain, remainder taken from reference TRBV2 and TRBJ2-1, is EPEVTQTPSHQVTQMGQEVILRCVPISNHLYFYWYRQILGQKVEFLVSFYNNEISEKSEIFDDQFSVERPDGSNFTLKIRSTKLEDSAMYFCASTWERESPRPRYNEQFFGPGTRLTVL.

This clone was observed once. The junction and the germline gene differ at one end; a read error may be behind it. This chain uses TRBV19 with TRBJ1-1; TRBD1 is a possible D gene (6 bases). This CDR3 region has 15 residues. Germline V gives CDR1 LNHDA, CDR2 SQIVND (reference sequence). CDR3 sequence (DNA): TGTGCCAGTAGTGTAGAGGACAGTCTGAACACTGAAGCTTTCTTT. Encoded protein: CASSVEDSLNTEAFF.

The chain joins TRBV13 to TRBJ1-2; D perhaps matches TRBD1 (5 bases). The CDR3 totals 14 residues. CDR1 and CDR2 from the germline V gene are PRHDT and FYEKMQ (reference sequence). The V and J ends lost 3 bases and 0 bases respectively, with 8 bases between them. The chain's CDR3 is CASSFAGANYGYTF. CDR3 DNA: TGTGCCAGCAGCTTCGCGGGGGCTAACTATGGCTACACCTTC.

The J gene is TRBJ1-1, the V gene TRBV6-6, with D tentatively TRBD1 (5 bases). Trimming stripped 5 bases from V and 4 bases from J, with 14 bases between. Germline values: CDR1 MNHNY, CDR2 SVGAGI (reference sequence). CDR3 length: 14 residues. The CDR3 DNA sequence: TGTGCCAGCAGTCCACCCGGGGACCTCACTGAAGCTTTCTTT. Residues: CASSPPGDLTEAFF.

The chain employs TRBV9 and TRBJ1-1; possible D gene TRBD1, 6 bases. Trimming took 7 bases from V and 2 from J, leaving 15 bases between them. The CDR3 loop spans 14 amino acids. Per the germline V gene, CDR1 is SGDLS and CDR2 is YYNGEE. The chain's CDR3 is CASSFGQTNTEAFF. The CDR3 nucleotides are TGTGCCAGCTCGTTTGGACAGACAAACACTGAAGCTTTCTTT.

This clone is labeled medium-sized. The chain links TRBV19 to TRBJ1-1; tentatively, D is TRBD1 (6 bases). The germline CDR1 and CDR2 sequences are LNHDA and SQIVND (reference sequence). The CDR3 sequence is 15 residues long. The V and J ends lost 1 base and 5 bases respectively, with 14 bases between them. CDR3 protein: CASSIVRGGRTEAFF. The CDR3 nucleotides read TGTGCCAGTAGTATAGTAAGGGGGGGCCGGACTGAAGCTTTCTTT.

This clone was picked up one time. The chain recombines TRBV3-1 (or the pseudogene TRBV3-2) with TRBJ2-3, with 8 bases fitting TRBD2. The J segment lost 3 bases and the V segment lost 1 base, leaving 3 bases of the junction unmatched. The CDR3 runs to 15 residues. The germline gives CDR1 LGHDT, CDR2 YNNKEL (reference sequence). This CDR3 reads CASSQAAGATDTQYF. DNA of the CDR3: TGTGCCAGCAGCCAAGCAGCGGGAGCAACAGATACGCAGTATTTT.

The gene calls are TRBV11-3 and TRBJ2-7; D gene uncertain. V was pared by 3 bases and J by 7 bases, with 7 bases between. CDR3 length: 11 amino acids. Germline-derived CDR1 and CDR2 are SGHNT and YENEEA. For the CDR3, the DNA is TGTGCCAGCAGCTTGAGTCTAGAGCAGTACTTC. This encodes CASSLSLEQYF.

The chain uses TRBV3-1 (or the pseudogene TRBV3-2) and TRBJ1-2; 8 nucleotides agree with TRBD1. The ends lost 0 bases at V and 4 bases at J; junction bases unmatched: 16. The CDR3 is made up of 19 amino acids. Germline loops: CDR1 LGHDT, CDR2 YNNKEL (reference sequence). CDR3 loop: CASSQELGTGGILSYGYTF. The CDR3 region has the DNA TGTGCCAGCAGCCAAGAACTGGGAACAGGGGGTATACTTAGCTATGGCTACACCTTC.

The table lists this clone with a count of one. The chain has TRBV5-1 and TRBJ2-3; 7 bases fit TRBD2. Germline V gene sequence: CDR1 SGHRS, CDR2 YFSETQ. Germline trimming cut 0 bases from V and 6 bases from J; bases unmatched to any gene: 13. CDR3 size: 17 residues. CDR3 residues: CASSLAALGGATDTQYF. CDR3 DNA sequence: TGCGCCAGCAGCTTGGCGGCTCTGGGAGGGGCTACGGATACGCAGTATTTT.

CDR3 nucleotide sequence: TGTGCCAGTACCCCCAACATATTCAATCAGCCCCAGCATTTT. This encodes CASTPNIFNQPQHF. This chain uses TRBV19 with TRBJ1-5; D unclear. This CDR3 has 14 amino acids. Between the trimmed V and J ends, which lost 7 bases and 3 bases, there was a span of 13 bases. Germline CDR1 is LNHDA and CDR2 is SQIVND (reference sequence).

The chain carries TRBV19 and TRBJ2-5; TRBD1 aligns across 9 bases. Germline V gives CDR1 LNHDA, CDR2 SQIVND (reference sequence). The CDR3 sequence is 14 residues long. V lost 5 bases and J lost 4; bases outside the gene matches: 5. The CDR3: CASSPQTGGETQYF. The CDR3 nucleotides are TGTGCCAGTAGTCCACAGACAGGGGGAGAGACCCAGTACTTC.

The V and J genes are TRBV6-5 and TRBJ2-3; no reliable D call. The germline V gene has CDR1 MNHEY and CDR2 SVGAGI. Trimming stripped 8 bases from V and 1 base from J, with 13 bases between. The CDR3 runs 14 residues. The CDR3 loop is CASPPWAGTDTQYF. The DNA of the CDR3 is TGTGCCAGCCCCCCCTGGGCGGGCACAGATACGCAGTATTTT.

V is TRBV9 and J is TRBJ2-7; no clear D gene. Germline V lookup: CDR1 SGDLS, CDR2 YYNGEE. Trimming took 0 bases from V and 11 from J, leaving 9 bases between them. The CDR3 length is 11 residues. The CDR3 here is CASSVERREYF. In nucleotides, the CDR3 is TGTGCCAGCAGCGTAGAACGGAGAGAGTACTTC.

CDR3 sequence (DNA): TGCGCCAGCAGCCAAGATTGGTCCGGGTCCGCAGATACGCAGTATTTT. Its translation is CASSQDWSGSADTQYF. The chain has TRBV4-3 and TRBJ2-3; D remains unclear. Trimming removed 0 bases from V and 4 bases from J, with 14 bases in between. The CDR3 is 16 residues long. Germline V CDR1 and CDR2: LGHNA, YSLEER.

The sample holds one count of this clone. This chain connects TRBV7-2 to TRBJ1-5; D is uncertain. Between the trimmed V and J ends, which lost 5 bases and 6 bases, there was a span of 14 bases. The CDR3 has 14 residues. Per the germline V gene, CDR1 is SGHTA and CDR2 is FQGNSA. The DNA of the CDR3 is TGTGCCAGCAGCCCACGGGGTTTAGGTCAGCCCCAGCATTTT. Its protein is CASSPRGLGQPQHF.

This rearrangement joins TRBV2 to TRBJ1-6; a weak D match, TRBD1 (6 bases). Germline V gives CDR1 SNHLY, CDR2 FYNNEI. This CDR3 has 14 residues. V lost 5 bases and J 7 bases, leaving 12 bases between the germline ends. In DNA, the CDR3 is TGTGCCAGCAGTACCCAGGGGTTAAATTCACCCCTCCACTTT. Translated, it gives CASSTQGLNSPLHF. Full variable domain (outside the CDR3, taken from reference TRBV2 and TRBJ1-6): EPEVTQTPSHQVTQMGQEVILRCVPISNHLYFYWYRQILGQKVEFLVSFYNNEISEKSEIFDDQFSVERPDGSNFTLKIRSTKLEDSAMYFCASSTQGLNSPLHFGNGTRLTVT.

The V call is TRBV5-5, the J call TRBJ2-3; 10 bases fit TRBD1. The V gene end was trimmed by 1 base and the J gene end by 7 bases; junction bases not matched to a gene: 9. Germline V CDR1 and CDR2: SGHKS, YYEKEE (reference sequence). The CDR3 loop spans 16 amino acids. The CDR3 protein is CASSLWGGQGGYTQYF. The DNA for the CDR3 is TGTGCCAGCAGCTTGTGGGGTGGACAGGGGGGTTATACGCAGTATTTT.

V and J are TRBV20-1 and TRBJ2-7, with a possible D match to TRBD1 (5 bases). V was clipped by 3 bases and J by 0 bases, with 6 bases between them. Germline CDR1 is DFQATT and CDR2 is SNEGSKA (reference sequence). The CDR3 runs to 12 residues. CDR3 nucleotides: TGCAGTGCTAGTCAGGGCTCCTACGAGCAGTACTTC. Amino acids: CSASQGSYEQYF.

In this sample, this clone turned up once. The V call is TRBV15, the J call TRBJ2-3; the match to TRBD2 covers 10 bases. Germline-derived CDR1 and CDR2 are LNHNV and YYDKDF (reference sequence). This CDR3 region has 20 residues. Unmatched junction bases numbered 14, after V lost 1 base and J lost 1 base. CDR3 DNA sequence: TGTGCCACCAGCAGAGTAGAGGGCACTAGCGGGACGCCAGGCACAGATACGCAGTATTTT. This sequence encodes CATSRVEGTSGTPGTDTQYF. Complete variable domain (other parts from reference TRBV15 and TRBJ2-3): DAMVIQNPRYQVTQFGKPVTLSCSQTLNHNVMYWYQQKSSQAPKLLFHYYDKDFNNEADTPDNFQSRRPNTSFCFLDIRSPGLGDTAMYLCATSRVEGTSGTPGTDTQYFGPGTRLTVL.

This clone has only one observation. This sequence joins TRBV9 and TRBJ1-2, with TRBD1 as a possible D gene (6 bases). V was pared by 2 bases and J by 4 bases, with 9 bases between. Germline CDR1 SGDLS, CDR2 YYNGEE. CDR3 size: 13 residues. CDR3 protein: CASSVGGAYGYTF. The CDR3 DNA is TGTGCCAGCAGCGTGGGGGGGGCCTATGGCTACACCTTC.

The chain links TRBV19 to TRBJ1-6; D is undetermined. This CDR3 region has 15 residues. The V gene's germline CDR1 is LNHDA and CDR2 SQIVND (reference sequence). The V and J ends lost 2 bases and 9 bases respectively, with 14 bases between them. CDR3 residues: CASSITPGLRSPLHF. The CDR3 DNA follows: TGTGCCAGTAGTATAACCCCGGGGTTACGTTCACCCCTCCACTTT. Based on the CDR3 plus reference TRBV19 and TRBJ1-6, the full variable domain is DGGITQSPKYLFRKEGQNVTLSCEQNLNHDAMYWYRQDPGQGLRLIYYSQIVNDFQKGDIAEGYSVSREKKESFPLTVTSAQKNPTAFYLCASSITPGLRSPLHFGNGTRLTVT.

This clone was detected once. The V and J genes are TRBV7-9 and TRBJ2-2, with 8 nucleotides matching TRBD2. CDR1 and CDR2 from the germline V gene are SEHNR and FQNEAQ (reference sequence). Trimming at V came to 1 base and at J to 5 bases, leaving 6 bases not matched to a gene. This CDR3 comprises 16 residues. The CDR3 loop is CASSLGPGGLTGELFF. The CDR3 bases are TGTGCCAGCAGCTTAGGTCCGGGAGGGCTAACCGGGGAGCTGTTTTTT.

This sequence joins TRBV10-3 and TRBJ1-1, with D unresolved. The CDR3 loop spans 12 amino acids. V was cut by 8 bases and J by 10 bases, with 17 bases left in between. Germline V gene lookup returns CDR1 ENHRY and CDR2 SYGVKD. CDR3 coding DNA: TGTGCCATCGCGTGGTCCCCCGATGCAGCTTTCTTT. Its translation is CAIAWSPDAAFF.

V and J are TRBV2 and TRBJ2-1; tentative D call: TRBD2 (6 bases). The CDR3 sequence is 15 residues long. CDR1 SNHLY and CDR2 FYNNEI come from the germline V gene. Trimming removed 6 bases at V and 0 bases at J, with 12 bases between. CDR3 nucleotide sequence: TGTGCCAGCAGAAAGGCGGGAAGCTCCTACAATGAGCAGTTCTTC. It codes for CASRKAGSSYNEQFF.

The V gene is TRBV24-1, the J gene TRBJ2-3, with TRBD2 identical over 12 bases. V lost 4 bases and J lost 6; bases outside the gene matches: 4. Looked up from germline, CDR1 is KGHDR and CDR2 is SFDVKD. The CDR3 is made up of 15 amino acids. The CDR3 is CATSDTSGGTDTQYF. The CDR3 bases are TGTGCCACCAGTGACACTAGCGGGGGGACGGATACGCAGTATTTT.

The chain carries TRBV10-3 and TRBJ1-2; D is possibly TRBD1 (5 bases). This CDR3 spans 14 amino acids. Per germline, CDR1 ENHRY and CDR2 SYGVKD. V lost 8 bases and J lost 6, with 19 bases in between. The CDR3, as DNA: TGTGCCATCCAATCTCGGGAAAAAGGGGATGGCTACACCTTC. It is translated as CAIQSREKGDGYTF.